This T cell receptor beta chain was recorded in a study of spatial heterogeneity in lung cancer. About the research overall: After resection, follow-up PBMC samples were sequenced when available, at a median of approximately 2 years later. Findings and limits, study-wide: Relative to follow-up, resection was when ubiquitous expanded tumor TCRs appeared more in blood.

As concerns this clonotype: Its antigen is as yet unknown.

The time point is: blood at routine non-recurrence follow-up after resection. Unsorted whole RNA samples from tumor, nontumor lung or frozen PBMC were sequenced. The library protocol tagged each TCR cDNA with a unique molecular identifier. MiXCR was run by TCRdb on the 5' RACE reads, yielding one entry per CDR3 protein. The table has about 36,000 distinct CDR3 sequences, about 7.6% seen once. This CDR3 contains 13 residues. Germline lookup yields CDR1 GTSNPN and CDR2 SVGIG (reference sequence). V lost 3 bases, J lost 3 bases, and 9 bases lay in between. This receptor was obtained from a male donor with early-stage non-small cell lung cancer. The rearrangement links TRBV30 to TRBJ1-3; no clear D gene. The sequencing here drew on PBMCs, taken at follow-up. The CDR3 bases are TGTGCCTGGAGCCCTACGGGTGGAAACACCATATATTTT. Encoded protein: CAWSPTGGNTIYF.